The 26 T cell receptor beta chains in this list originate from one sample, sequenced in a study of glioma-infiltrating T cells after dendritic cell vaccination. Sequencing used immunoSEQ multiplex PCR; TCRdb keeps in-frame clones, though not all of them. Of 85,000 to 110,000 clones listed, roughly 80% were seen once; the top ten hold approximately 12%. The sample was blood, taken before dendritic cell vaccination. The receptor source for this set is a human donor with glioblastoma.

The chain recombines TRBV2 with TRBJ1-2, with D perhaps matching TRBD1 (5 bases). The V and J ends lost 6 bases and 6 bases respectively, with 14 bases between them. Germline V gene data show CDR1 as SNHLY and CDR2 as FYNNEI. The CDR3 consists of 13 residues. The CDR3 spells CASRFAMDNGYTF. DNA for the CDR3: TGTGCCAGCAGATTTGCCATGGACAATGGCTACACCTTC.

CDR3: CASSGDRACSNQPQHF. The CDR3, as DNA: TGCGCCAGCAGTGGGGACAGGGCTTGTAGCAATCAGCCCCAGCATTTT. The chain employs TRBV10-1 and TRBJ1-5; 9 bases agree with TRBD1. Germline assignment: CDR1 WNHNN and CDR2 SYGVQD (reference sequence). The CDR3 is 16 residues long. J gave up 0 bases and V 4 bases, and 4 bases lay outside the gene matches.

This rearrangement joins TRBV4-1 to TRBJ1-2; 7 bases map to TRBD1. The CDR3 extends over 16 amino acids. The junction had 8 bases not matched to a gene; V was cut back by 0 bases and J by 4 bases. Germline V gives CDR1 MGHRA, CDR2 YSYEKL. The CDR3 reads CASSQERPTGVYGYTF. CDR3 in DNA: TGCGCCAGCAGCCAAGAGCGGCCAACAGGGGTCTATGGCTACACCTTC.

This chain joins TRBV27 and TRBJ2-3, with TRBD2 matching 16 bases. Germline V gene sequence: CDR1 MNHEY, CDR2 SMNVEV (reference sequence). Trimming removed 4 bases from V and 4 bases from J; junction bases left unmatched: 17. This CDR3 is 21 amino acids long. The CDR3 DNA reads TGTGCCAGCAGTTCCCTCCCGGGACTAGCGGGGGGGCGTGGTGTTCCAGATACGCAGTATTTT. Protein: CASSSLPGLAGGRGVPDTQYF.

The chain recombines TRBV10-2 with TRBJ2-1, with TRBD1 as a possible D gene (5 bases). This CDR3 spans 15 amino acids. Trimming pared 2 bases from V and 1 base from J, leaving 9 bases between. Germline lookup yields CDR1 WSHSY and CDR2 SAAADI. CDR3 nucleotides: TGCGCCAGCAGTGAGACAGGTTTTTCCTACAATGAGCAGTTCTTC. This sequence encodes CASSETGFSYNEQFF.

The V gene is TRBV9, the J gene TRBJ2-7; D ambiguous. Germline lookup yields CDR1 SGDLS and CDR2 YYNGEE. The CDR3 runs to 13 residues. V lost 3 bases and J 0 bases, leaving 7 bases between the germline ends. The CDR3 DNA reads as TGTGCCAGCAGCGCAGACAACTCCTACGAGCAGTACTTC. Encoded protein: CASSADNSYEQYF.

This clone was counted a few times. The chain couples TRBV6-6 to TRBJ1-1, with 8 nucleotides matching TRBD1. Germline CDR1 reads MNHNY; CDR2 reads SVGAGI (reference sequence). J gave up 0 bases and V 5 bases, and 5 bases lay outside the gene matches. The CDR3 extends over 15 amino acids. CDR3 sequence: CASSITGGVNTEAFF. In nucleotides, the CDR3 is TGTGCCAGCAGTATAACAGGGGGGGTGAACACTGAAGCTTTCTTT.

This clone has a single count. The chain links TRBV11-3 to TRBJ1-2; 7 nucleotides agree with TRBD1. V shed 5 bases, J shed 4 bases, and the junction held 13 bases outside the gene matches. CDR1 is SGHNT, CDR2 YENEEA, per germline. The CDR3 consists of 16 residues. The CDR3 coding sequence is TGTGCCAGCAGCGCAGGGGTGACAGGGTTTCCCTATGGCTACACCTTC. Translation: CASSAGVTGFPYGYTF.

The chain is built from TRBV7-9 and TRBJ1-1, with a tentative D call TRBD1 (6 bases). V dropped 6 bases and J dropped 4 bases, with 12 bases sitting between them. CDR1 and CDR2 (germline): SEHNR, FQNEAQ (reference sequence). The CDR3 is made up of 13 amino acids. The CDR3 is CASSPPGVTEAFF. The CDR3 DNA reads as TGTGCCAGCAGTCCCCCAGGGGTCACTGAAGCTTTCTTT.

The CDR3 coding sequence is TGTGCCAGTAGTATAGAGAATTCGGGGGGCCCTGGCACTGAAGCTTTCTTT. Amino acid sequence: CASSIENSGGPGTEAFF. The V gene is TRBV19, the J gene TRBJ1-1, with D perhaps TRBD1 (6 bases). This CDR3 is 17 amino acids long. Germline V gives CDR1 LNHDA, CDR2 SQIVND (reference sequence). V lost 0 bases, J lost 4 bases, and 18 bases lay in between.

This rearrangement joins TRBV6-1 to TRBJ1-1; D uncertain. CDR1 is MNHNS and CDR2 is SASEGT in the germline V gene. V gave up 7 bases and J gave up 4 bases, with 7 bases separating them. CDR3 length: 11 amino acids. The CDR3 DNA sequence: TGTGCCAGCAATTGGCCCACTGAAGCTTTCTTT. Its protein product is CASNWPTEAFF.

This chain joins TRBV13 and TRBJ2-7; TRBD2 is a possible D gene (5 bases). The CDR3 extends over 17 amino acids. The ends were cut back, 5 bases at V and 0 bases at J, with 20 bases in the middle. CDR1 is PRHDT, CDR2 FYEKMQ, per germline (reference sequence). The DNA for the CDR3 is TGTGCCAGCAGCCCTTCCGCTGGTAGCGAGACCTCCTACGAGCAGTACTTC. This sequence encodes CASSPSAGSETSYEQYF.

The chain recombines TRBV5-8 with TRBJ1-6, with D perhaps TRBD1 (5 bases). Germline CDR1 is SGHTS and CDR2 is YDEGEE. Trimming cost V 2 bases and J 8 bases, with 11 bases left between them. The CDR3 has 14 amino acids. This chain's CDR3 is CASSLAGRDSPLHF. The CDR3 DNA reads as TGTGCCAGCAGCTTAGCGGGACGGGATTCACCCCTCCACTTT.

The chain links TRBV6-5 to TRBJ1-1; D is uncertain. Trimming cost V 6 bases and J 4 bases, with 15 bases left between them. This CDR3 region has 14 residues. Germline CDR1 is MNHEY and CDR2 is SVGAGI. CDR3 nucleotide sequence: TGTGCCAGCAGAGGCGAAGGAGTCTCCACTGAAGCTTTCTTT. It is translated as CASRGEGVSTEAFF.

CDR3 in DNA: TGTGCCTGGAGGCCTGCCACAGGGGGCAAGGACGAGCAGTACTTC. Its protein product is CAWRPATGGKDEQYF. The chain combines TRBV30 with TRBJ2-7, with 9 bases that match TRBD1. V dropped 3 bases and J dropped 5; count of bases not matched to a gene: 11. Germline CDR1 GTSNPN, CDR2 SVGIG (reference sequence). The CDR3 has 15 residues. Together with reference TRBV30 and TRBJ2-7, the CDR3 gives the full variable domain: SQTIHQWPATLVQPVGSPLSLECTVEGTSNPNLYWYRQAAGRGLQLLFYSVGIGQISSEVPQNLSASRPQDRQFILSSKKLLLSDSGFYLCAWRPATGGKDEQYFGPGTRLTVT.

V and J are TRBV7-9 and TRBJ1-2, with D maybe TRBD1 (5 bases). CDR1 SEHNR and CDR2 FQNEAQ come from the germline V gene (reference sequence). The CDR3 covers 12 residues. V was cut by 1 base and J by 8 bases, with 8 bases left in between. CDR3 in DNA: TGTGCCAGCAGCTTAGAGGGGTCGGGCTACACCTTC. As protein: CASSLEGSGYTF.

This chain links TRBV4-2 with TRBJ1-2; D uncertain. Looked up from germline, CDR1 is LGHNA and CDR2 is YNFKEQ. The CDR3 has 15 amino acids. Trimming left V 4 bases short and J 0 bases short, with 12 bases between. The CDR3 loop reads CASSPSGGSNYGYTF. The CDR3, as DNA: TGTGCCAGCAGCCCATCGGGAGGATCTAACTATGGCTACACCTTC.

The chain uses TRBV6-1 and TRBJ2-3; 8 nucleotides line up with TRBD2. Trimming took 3 bases from V and 4 from J; bases not matched to a gene: 9. The germline V gene has CDR1 MNHNS and CDR2 SASEGT. The CDR3 is 16 amino acids. The CDR3 DNA reads as TGTGCCAGCAGTGACGTCGGGGGGGGGCGGGCAGATACGCAGTATTTT. It encodes CASSDVGGGRADTQYF.

CDR3 region: CASSYGRMAYEQYF. CDR3 sequence (DNA): TGTGCCAGCAGTTACGGCAGGATGGCCTACGAGCAGTACTTC. V is TRBV6-5 and J is TRBJ2-7; D is undetermined. V lost 2 bases and J lost 2, with 10 bases in between. CDR1 MNHEY and CDR2 SVGAGI come from the germline V gene. The CDR3 has 14 residues.

The V gene is TRBV7-8, the J gene TRBJ1-1; D may be TRBD1 (5 bases). V was trimmed by 0 bases and J by 7 bases, leaving 15 bases between them. Germline V gene lookup returns CDR1 SGHVS and CDR2 FQNEAQ. This CDR3 is built from 15 residues. In DNA form, the CDR3 reads TGTGCCAGCAGCTTAGCGCGGTTTCGGGGGAGTGAAGCTTTCTTT. This codes for CASSLARFRGSEAFF.

This chain uses TRBV27 with TRBJ2-3; 7 bases map to TRBD1. The CDR3 runs 13 residues. Germline CDR1 is MNHEY and CDR2 is SMNVEV (reference sequence). Germline trimming cut 3 bases from V and 3 bases from J; bases unmatched to any gene: 0. This CDR3 reads CASSLGQTDTQYF. For the CDR3, the DNA is TGTGCCAGCAGTTTGGGACAGACAGATACGCAGTATTTT.

This clone is labeled as medium-sized (0.01 to 0.1%). The chain combines TRBV7-8 with TRBJ1-6, with TRBD1 as a possible D gene (5 bases). Trimming left V 4 bases short and J 5 bases short, with 15 bases between. Germline V gene sequence: CDR1 SGHVS, CDR2 FQNEAQ. The CDR3 consists of 16 residues. The CDR3, as DNA: TGTGCCAGCAGCTCCACACGGGGACTCAATAATTCACCCCTCCACTTT. Its translation: CASSSTRGLNNSPLHF.

The genes are TRBV4-1 and TRBJ1-6, with D maybe TRBD1 (5 bases). V lost 0 bases and J lost 11, with 20 bases in between. CDR3 length equals 17 residues. CDR1 MGHRA and CDR2 YSYEKL come from the germline V gene. CDR3 bases: TGCGCCAGCAGCCAAGACGGTGGCAGGGAGGTTTGGACACCCCTCCACTTT. Its protein is CASSQDGGREVWTPLHF.

Only a few counts were recorded for this clone. The chain has TRBV5-8 and TRBJ1-1; no clear D gene. CDR3 length equals 12 residues. With 4 bases removed from V and 4 bases from J, the gap between germline ends came to 8 bases. Germline values: CDR1 SGHTS, CDR2 YDEGEE. DNA for the CDR3: TGTGCCAGCAGCCTCCGGGGCACTGAAGCTTTCTTT. It is translated as CASSLRGTEAFF.

The chain uses TRBV7-9 and TRBJ1-1; D is unclear. With 5 bases removed from V and 0 bases from J, the gap between germline ends came to 16 bases. The CDR3 loop spans 16 amino acids. The V gene's germline CDR1 is SEHNR and CDR2 FQNEAQ (reference sequence). The CDR3 loop reads CASSPVRGKLNTEAFF. The CDR3 nucleotides are TGTGCCAGCAGCCCAGTTAGAGGGAAACTGAACACTGAAGCTTTCTTT.

This clone was counted between two and nine times. CDR3 DNA sequence: TGCGCCAGCAGCCAATCCCAGGGGACTTTCTTT. Its translation: CASSQSQGTFF. The rearrangement joins TRBV4-1 to TRBJ1-1, with D possibly TRBD1 on 6 matching bases. Trimming removed 2 bases at V and 12 bases at J, with 10 bases between. The CDR3 is 11 amino acids. Germline V gene lookup returns CDR1 MGHRA and CDR2 YSYEKL.